This TCR beta chain was obtained from a study of T cells in narcolepsy. From germline, CDR1 is MNHNY and CDR2 SVGAGI (reference sequence). This CDR3 region has 16 residues. The trim removed 5 bases at V and 2 bases at J, leaving 9 bases unmatched. Method: immunoSEQ multiplex PCR; TCRdb's copy keeps in-frame clones and lacks some. The sample lists roughly 18,000 clones, 70% to 90% occurring once. The sample consisted of memory (CD45RA-) CD4+ T cells from blood. The sequence came from a human donor in good health. The genes are TRBV6-6 and TRBJ2-7; 10 bases are a match to TRBD1. CDR3 nucleotides: TGTGCCAGCAGTCTTCCCGACAGGGGGCGAACCTACGAGCAGTACTTC. It specifies CASSLPDRGRTYEQYF.